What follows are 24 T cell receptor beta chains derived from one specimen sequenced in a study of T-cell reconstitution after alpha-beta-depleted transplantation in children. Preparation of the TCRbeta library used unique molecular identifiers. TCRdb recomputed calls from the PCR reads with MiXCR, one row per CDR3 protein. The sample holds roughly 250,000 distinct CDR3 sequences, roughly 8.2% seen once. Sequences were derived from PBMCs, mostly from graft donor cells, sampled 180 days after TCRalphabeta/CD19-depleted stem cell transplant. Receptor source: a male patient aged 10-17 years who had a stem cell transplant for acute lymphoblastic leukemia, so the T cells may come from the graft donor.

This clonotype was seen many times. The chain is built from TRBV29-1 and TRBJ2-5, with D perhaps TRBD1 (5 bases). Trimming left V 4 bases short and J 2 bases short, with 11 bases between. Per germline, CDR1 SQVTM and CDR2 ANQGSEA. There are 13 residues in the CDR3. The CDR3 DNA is TGCAGCGTTGTCAAGGGGCGGCAAGAGACCCAGTACTTC. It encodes CSVVKGRQETQYF.

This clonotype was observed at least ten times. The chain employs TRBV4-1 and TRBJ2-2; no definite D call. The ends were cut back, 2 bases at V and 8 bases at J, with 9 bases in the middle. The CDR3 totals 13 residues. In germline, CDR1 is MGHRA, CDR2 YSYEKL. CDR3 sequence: CASSQSLLGELFF. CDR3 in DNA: TGCGCCAGCAGCCAATCCCTGCTGGGGGAGCTGTTTTTT.

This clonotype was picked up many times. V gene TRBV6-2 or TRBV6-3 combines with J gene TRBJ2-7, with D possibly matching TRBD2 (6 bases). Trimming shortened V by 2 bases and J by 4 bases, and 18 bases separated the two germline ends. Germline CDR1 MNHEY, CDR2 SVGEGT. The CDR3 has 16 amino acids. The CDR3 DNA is TGTGCCAGCAGTTACCTGGGACTCCTGGATCTTTACGAGCAGTACTTC. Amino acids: CASSYLGLLDLYEQYF.

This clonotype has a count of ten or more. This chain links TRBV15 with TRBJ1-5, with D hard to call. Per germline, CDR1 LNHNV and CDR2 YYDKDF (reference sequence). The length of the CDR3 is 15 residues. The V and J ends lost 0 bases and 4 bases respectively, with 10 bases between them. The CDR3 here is CATSRDVADNQPQHF. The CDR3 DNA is TGTGCCACCAGCAGAGATGTGGCAGATAATCAGCCCCAGCATTTT.

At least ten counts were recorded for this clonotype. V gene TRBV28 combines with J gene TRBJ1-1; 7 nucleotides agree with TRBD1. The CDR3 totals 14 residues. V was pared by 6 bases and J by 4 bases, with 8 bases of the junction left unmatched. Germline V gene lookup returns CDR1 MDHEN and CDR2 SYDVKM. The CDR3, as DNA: TGTGCCAGCAGCAAAACAGGGGCGGGCACTGAAGCTTTCTTT. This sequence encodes CASSKTGAGTEAFF. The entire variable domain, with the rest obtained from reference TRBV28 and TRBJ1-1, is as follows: DVKVTQSSRYLVKRTGEKVFLECVQDMDHENMFWYRQDPGLGLRLIYFSYDVKMKEKGDIPEGYSVSREKKERFSLILESASTNQTSMYLCASSKTGAGTEAFFGQGTRLTVV.

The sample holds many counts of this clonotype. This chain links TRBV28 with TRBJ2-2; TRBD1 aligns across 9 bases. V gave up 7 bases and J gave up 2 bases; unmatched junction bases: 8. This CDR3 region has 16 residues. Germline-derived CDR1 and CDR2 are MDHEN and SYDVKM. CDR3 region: CASIGQGTLNTGELFF. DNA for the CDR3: TGTGCCAGCATAGGACAGGGGACCTTAAACACCGGGGAGCTGTTTTTT.

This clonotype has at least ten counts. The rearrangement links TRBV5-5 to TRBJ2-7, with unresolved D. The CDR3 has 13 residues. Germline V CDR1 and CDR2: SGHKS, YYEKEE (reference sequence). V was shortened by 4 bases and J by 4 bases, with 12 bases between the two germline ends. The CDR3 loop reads CASSPLGQYEQYF. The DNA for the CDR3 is TGTGCCAGCAGCCCTCTAGGGCAATACGAGCAGTACTTC.

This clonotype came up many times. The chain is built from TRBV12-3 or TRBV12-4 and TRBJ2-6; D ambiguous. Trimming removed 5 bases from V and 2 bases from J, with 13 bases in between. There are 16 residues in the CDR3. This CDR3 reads CASSVLFPTGANVLTF. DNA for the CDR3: TGTGCCAGCAGTGTTCTCTTCCCGACTGGGGCCAACGTCCTGACTTTC.

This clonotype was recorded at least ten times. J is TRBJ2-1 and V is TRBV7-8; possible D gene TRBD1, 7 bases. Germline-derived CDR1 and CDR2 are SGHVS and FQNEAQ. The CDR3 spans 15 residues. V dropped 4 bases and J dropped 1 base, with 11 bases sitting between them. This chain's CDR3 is CASSSRGVSYNEQFF. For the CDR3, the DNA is TGTGCCAGCAGCTCCAGGGGGGTGTCCTACAATGAGCAGTTCTTC.

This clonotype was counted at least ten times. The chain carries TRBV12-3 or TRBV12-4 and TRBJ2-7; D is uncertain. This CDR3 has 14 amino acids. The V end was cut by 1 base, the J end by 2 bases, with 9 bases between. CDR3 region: CASSLVGLTYEQYF. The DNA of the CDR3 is TGTGCCAGCAGTTTAGTTGGCCTGACCTACGAGCAGTACTTC.

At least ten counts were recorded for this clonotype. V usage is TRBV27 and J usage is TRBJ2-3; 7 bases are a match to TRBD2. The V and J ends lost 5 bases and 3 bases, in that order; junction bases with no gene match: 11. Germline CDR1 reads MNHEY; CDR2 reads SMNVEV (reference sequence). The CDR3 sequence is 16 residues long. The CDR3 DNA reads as TGTGCCAGCAGTGCTTGGACTAGTGGAGGTACAGATACGCAGTATTTT. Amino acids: CASSAWTSGGTDTQYF.

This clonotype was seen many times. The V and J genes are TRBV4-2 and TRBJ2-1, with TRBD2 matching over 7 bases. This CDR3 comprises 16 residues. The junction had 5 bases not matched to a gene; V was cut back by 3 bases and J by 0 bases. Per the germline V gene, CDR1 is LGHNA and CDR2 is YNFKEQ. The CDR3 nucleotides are TGTGCCAGCAGCCAGGACGAGCGGGGCTCCTACAATGAGCAGTTCTTC. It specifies CASSQDERGSYNEQFF.

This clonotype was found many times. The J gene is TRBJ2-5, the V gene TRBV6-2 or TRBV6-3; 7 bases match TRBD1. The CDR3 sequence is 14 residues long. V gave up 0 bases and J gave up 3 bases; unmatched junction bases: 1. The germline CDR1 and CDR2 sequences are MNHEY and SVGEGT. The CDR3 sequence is CASSYSQGEETQYF. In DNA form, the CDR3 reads TGTGCCAGCAGTTACTCGCAGGGGGAAGAGACCCAGTACTTC.

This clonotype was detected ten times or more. CDR3 coding DNA: TGCAGCGCCTCAGACGCTTATAGCAATCAGCCCCAGCATTTT. This gives the protein CSASDAYSNQPQHF. The rearrangement joins TRBV29-1 to TRBJ1-5; unclear D gene. CDR1 SQVTM and CDR2 ANQGSEA come from the germline V gene. CDR3 length: 14 amino acids. Trimming pared 7 bases from V and 0 bases from J, leaving 13 bases between.

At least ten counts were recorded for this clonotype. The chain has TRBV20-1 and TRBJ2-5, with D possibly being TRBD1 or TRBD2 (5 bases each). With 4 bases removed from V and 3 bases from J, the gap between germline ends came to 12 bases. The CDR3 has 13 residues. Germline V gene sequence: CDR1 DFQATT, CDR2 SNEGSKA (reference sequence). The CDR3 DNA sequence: TGCAGTGCTACCCATGGGGGAAAAGAGACCCAGTACTTC. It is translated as CSATHGGKETQYF.

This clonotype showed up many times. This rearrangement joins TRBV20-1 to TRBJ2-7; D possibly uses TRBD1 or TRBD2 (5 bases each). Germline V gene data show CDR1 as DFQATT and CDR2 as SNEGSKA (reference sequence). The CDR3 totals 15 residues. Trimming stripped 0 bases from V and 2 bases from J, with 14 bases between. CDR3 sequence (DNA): TGCAGTGCTAGAGATTTGGGGACGGCCACCTACGAGCAGTACTTC. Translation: CSARDLGTATYEQYF.

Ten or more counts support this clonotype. This chain's CDR3 is CASSHTYGYTF. The CDR3 nucleotides are TGTGCCAGCAGCCATACCTATGGCTACACCTTC. The chain carries TRBV28 and TRBJ1-2, with unresolved D. V was clipped by 6 bases and J by 4 bases, with 6 bases between them. From germline, CDR1 is MDHEN and CDR2 SYDVKM. CDR3 length: 11 amino acids.

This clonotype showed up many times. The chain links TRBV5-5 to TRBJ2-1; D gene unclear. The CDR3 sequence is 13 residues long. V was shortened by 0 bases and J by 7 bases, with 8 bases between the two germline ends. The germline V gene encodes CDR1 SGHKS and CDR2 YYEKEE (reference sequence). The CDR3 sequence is CASSLGVWNEQFF. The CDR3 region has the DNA TGTGCCAGCAGCTTGGGGGTTTGGAATGAGCAGTTCTTC.

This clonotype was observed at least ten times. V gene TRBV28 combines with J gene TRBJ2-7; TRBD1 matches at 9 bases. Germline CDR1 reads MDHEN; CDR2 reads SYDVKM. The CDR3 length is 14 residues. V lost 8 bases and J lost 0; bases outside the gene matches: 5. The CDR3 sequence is CASPGQGYSYEQYF. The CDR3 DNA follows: TGTGCCAGCCCCGGACAGGGGTACTCCTACGAGCAGTACTTC.

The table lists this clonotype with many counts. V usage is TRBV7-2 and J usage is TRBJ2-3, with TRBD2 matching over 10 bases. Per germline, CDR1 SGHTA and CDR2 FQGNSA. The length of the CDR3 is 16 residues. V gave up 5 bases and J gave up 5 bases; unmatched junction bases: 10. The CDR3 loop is CASSHYSGGRVDTQYF. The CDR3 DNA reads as TGTGCCAGCAGCCATTATAGCGGGGGGAGAGTAGATACGCAGTATTTT.

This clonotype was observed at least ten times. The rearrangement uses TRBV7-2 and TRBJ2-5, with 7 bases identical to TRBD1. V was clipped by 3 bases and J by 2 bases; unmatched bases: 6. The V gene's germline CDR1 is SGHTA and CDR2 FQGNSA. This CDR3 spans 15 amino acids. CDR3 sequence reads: CASSFRTGGQETQYF. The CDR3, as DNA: TGTGCCAGCAGCTTCCGGACAGGCGGGCAAGAGACCCAGTACTTC.

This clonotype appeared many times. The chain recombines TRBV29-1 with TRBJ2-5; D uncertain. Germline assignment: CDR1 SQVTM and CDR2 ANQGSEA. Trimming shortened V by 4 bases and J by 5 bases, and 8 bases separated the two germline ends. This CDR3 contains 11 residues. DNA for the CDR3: TGCAGCGTTGGGCAGTTGGAGACCCAGTACTTC. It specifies CSVGQLETQYF.

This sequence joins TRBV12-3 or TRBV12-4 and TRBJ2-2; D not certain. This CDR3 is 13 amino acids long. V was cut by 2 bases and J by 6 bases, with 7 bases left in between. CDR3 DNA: TGTGCCAGCAGTTTACTGCAGGCCGGGGAGCTGTTTTTT. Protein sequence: CASSLLQAGELFF.

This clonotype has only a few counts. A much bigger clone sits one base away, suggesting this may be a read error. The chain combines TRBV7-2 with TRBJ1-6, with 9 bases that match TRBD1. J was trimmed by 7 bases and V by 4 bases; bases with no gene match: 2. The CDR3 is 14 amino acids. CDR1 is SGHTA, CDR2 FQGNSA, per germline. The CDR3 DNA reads TGTGCCAGCAGCTCCGGGACAGGGAATTCACCCCTCCACTTT. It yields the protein CASSSGTGNSPLHF.